This TCR beta chain was captured by sequencing in a study of T cell responses to AZD1222 COVID-19 vaccine (dated by TCRdb to 2020 to 2023). For the wider study: A total of 230 or so trial participants underwent TCR sequencing, of whom some 210 received two doses of AZD1222 and around 25 received two doses of the MenACWY control vaccine. Enrollment into the trials was organized by age into subgroups of 18-55, 56-69 and 70-plus years, and those subgroups contained approximately 160, 26 and 62 TCR-sequenced participants, respectively.

From the germline V gene, CDR1 is SGHRS and CDR2 is YFSETQ. Relative to germline, V is 0 bases shorter and J is 0 bases shorter, with 11 bases between their ends. The CDR3 runs 16 amino acids, cysteine and phenylalanine included. Kept here is only the CDR3 DNA, which spans 48 bases and is read in frame from base 1. Study-wide conclusions, independent of this receptor: Conclusions about previously exposed vaccinees are limited because only five to seven AZD1222 recipients were SARS-CoV-2 seropositive at baseline. Epitopes outside the regions mutated in the B.1.351 and B.1.1.7 variants were reportedly recognized by nearly half of the unique spike-specific TCRs. Participants were mostly white British, with more females than males. The authors suggested clonal diversity may have been underestimated. After two AZD1222 doses, spike-specific TCR breadth and depth were significantly higher than at day 0 and than in MenACWY recipients. CD4 TCRs associated with the vaccine covered the entire spike protein, and the dominant responses were in regions 160-218 and 743-854. The 56-69-year group was small, and its depth increase did not reach significance, likely because of low power. No day 14 peak-response samples were available, so repertoires were characterized only after the peak T cell response.

This specimen's time point label, interpreted: about 28 days (+/-7) after the second vaccine dose. AZD1222 recipients whose second dose came at about 4 weeks and those whose second dose came at about 12 weeks were combined into one group, since spike-specific TCR depth and breadth did not differ between the two schedules. Vaccinee samples were obtained from the UK trials COV001 and COV002, which included a single-blind randomized controlled phase 2/3 trial of AZD1222 (ChAdOx1 nCoV-19) in healthy adults. Trial participant PBMC samples were collected at day 0 and day 28 after the second dose for TCRbeta chain sequencing. The CDR3 regions of human TCRbeta chains were subjected to immunosequencing. The study's processing was this. Repertoire TCRs were matched against a reference library of SARS-CoV-2-specific TCRs generated with the MIRA antigen-specificity platform. Breadth meant the fraction of unique TCRs that were SARS-CoV-2-associated, whereas depth meant the fraction of total T cells that were SARS-CoV-2-associated. Using the MIRA data, each spike-specific TCR was mapped to the spike region that the TCR reacts to and placed in a CD4 or CD8 class. Log10-transformed breadth and depth values were compared by one-way ANOVA with Sidak's multiple comparisons tests. TCRdb retrieved this table from immuneACCESS and kept in-frame rearrangements only. Not all clones are present; in checked studies, unresolved V genes account for under half, and no reason is known for the remainder. V, J and clone size reflect that table, while D and trimming were determined from the DNA. This sample has roughly 150,000 clones in its table, and roughly 91% of those were observed once. The ten top clones hold less than 2% of the sample.

Worth noting for this clone: Its antigen remains undetermined. No base qualities exist here, and no much larger clone lies one base off it.

This sequence uses TRBV5-1 and TRBJ2-3, with no reliable assignment of the D segment. The origin of this receptor is an adult who received the AZD1222 COVID-19 vaccine. This sample comprised peripheral blood, obtained 28 days after the second AZD1222 dose. The CDR3 reads CASSLDEVSSTDTQYF. The bases read TGCGCCAGCAGCTTGGATGAAGTTTCTAGCACAGATACGCAGTATTTT.